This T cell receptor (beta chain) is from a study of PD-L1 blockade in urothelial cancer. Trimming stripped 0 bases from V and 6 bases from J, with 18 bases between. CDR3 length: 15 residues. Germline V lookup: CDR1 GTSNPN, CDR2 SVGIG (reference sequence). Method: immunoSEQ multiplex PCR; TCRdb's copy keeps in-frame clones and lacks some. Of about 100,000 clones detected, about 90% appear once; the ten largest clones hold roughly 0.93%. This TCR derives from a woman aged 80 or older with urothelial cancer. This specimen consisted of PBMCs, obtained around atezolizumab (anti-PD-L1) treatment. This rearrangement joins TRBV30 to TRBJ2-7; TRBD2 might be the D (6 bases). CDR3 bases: TGTGCCTGGAGTGTTGGTTGGCTAGCGTTGCGCGAGCAGTACTTC. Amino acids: CAWSVGWLALREQYF.